This T cell receptor beta chain stems from a study of cytomegalovirus exposure and HLA in healthy donors (dated by TCRdb to 2015 to 2018). Context from the whole study: According to an earlier analysis of around 600 of the donors, some 180 million T cells yielded roughly 110 million unique TCR beta sequences and approximately 280 Gb of sequence data. An early release covering 550 to 700 HLA-typed donors comprised roughly 300 gigabases of sequencing data and 85 million or so unique TCR sequences. Among the roughly 400 genotyped donors, around 81% belonged to the genetic ancestry cluster associated with self-reported Caucasian donors. The aim of the study was to test whether cataloging public T cell receptors could identify signatures of past pathogen exposure. The T cell repertoires of around 730 subjects were profiled by immunosequencing and related to cytomegalovirus serostatus. Along with the roughly 670-subject first cohort, a separate validation cohort of some 130 different subjects was used. To predict cytomegalovirus infection status, the study combined high-throughput TCR immunosequencing, statistical association of individual TCRs with disease status, and machine learning. A later analysis re-examined previously published TCR beta repertoires from roughly 650 donors and added high-resolution HLA genotyping to investigate patterns of TCR occurrence. Rather than using new phenotypic data, the later analysis identified candidate immune exposures from TCR beta sequences and from how often those sequences occurred across donors. In an earlier analysis of 500 to 650 of the donors, high-throughput TCR beta sequencing was used to judge whether each TCR beta V gene segment behaved as functional or pseudogenic. Alongside the repertoire data, information on donor age, sex, ethnicity and CMV serostatus was compiled. A later genetic analysis used genome-wide SNP genotypes for about 65% of the 666 donors, treating that subset as a discovery cohort. All discovery cohort repertoires had been generated on a single sequencing platform. HLA typing covered class I and class II loci at four-digit resolution. Typing coverage differed by locus: A, B, C, DRB1 and DQB1 were typed in roughly 620-630 donors, DQA1 in 500 to 550, DPA1 in 606, and DPB1 in 400 to 480. Because of strong linkage in the cohort, four to six DR-DQ haplotypes were treated as single units for association and clustering. Across some 400 genotyped donors of the cohort, an average of about 250,000 unique TCR beta nucleotide sequences per donor were sequenced, and 15% to 20% of those sequences were non-productive.

To note about this clone: Its cognate antigen has yet to be identified. The input lacks base qualities; no much larger clone sits a single base away.

Library creation used the immunoSEQ multiplex PCR assay. For the multiplex PCR, a mixture combining 60 forward primers for TCR Vbeta segments and 13 reverse primers for TCR Jbeta segments was used. The CDR3 region of rearranged TCR beta genes was amplified from genomic DNA with a multiplex PCR assay. Amplified TCR beta libraries were sequenced as 87-base-pair reads on the Illumina HiSeq System. The authors processed their data as follows. A later analysis tallied 75 million to 95 million unique TCR beta chains across the 666 repertoires, and some 10 million of those chains were shared by two or more donors. Raw reads were error-corrected and collapsed into unique sequences by a nearest-neighbor algorithm in which closely related sequences were merged to remove PCR and sequencing errors. V, D and J gene segments were assigned by aligning CDR3 sequences to IMGT reference sequences. Each retained sequence needed at least a six-nucleotide match to both a V gene segment and a J gene segment. Rearrangements were called productive when the CDR3 lacked stop codons and stayed in frame with V and J; all others were non-productive. CDR3 was defined by IMGT convention, running from the second conserved V-encoded cysteine to the conserved J-encoded phenylalanine. In an earlier analysis of more than 550 of the donors, sequences lacking an unambiguous match to a single V gene segment were excluded. An earlier analysis of over 450 of the donors classified V segments as functional when productive rearrangements were above 56.7% and as segregating when the standard deviation between donors was above 5%. A statistical classification framework was developed to diagnose cytomegalovirus status using the catalog of TCR beta chain sequences. In a later analysis, TCR nucleotide sequences were compared against IMGT/GENE-DB human TR gene sequences so that V and J genes could be assigned. A later analysis assigned CDR3 sequences and most-parsimonious VDJ recombination scenarios with the TCRdist pipeline. In a later analysis, every TCR beta chain was defined by the combination of its CDR3 amino acid sequence and its V-gene family, and reads without a unique V-gene family were dropped. As a way to deal with suspected cross-contamination and a sequencing artifact, a later analysis dropped hundreds of nucleotide sequences that were highly shared and had low generation probability. A later analysis calculated a clonal expansion index for each public chain from normalized within-repertoire ranks of inferred template counts. Generation probabilities in a later analysis came from a VDJ recombination model fitted to out-of-frame rearrangements, and those results were checked against IGoR. A later analysis scored TCR-TCR, TCR-HLA and TCR-CMV co-occurrence with hypergeometric tests, applying a repertoire-size bias correction to TCR pairs. False discovery rates were estimated in a later analysis by permuting HLA or CMV assignments 20 times. In a later analysis, co-occurring TCRs were grouped with DBSCAN, and TCRdist sequence similarity was added when clustering was performed within HLA-allele-positive subsets. For co-occurrence clustering, repertoires with fewer than 30,000 or more than 120,000 public chains were excluded, along with roughly 5 repertoires with anomalous nucleotide sharing. As stored in TCRdb, this immuneACCESS dataset retains in-frame rearrangements with V and J assigned. A fraction of the clones does not appear; measured against another copy, unresolved V genes explain less than half of the discrepancy, and the remainder lacks a known reason. The DNA gave D and trimming, while V, J and clone size come from that table. This sample gives around 120,000 clones in total; 70% to 80% of them show up just once. Roughly 3% of the sample comes from the top ten.

The cohort comprised some 700 healthy bone marrow donors. All cohort members were sampled while nominally healthy, although unrecorded immune exposures were likely present. CMV serostatus was recorded as positive for roughly 290 and negative for about 50% of the roughly 670 cohort members, whereas no CMV serostatus was recorded for the donor in question. A peripheral blood sample was collected from each donor, and TCR beta sequencing was performed on peripheral blood mononuclear cells. The Qiagen DNeasy Blood Extraction Kit was used to extract genomic DNA from the blood cell samples. Counted from cysteine to phenylalanine, this CDR3 has 16 amino acids. Of the read, only the CDR3 DNA is kept; its 48 bases are in frame from base 1. CDR1 and CDR2, looked up from the germline V gene, are SGHTA and FQGTGA. The V and J ends are trimmed by 0 bases and 0 bases, leaving 11 bases between them. The study at large found these results: In the study, around 160 TCR beta chains were listed as associated with cytomegalovirus. In an earlier analysis of about 540 of the donors, most TCR beta V segments were observed in productive rearrangements about 87% or about 30% of the time, broadly matching IMGT annotations. According to the authors, the approach could potentially be generalized to other disease states and immunological phenotypes. Several of the top co-occurrence clusters appeared to be linked to parvovirus B19, influenza, CMV and Epstein-Barr virus, according to a later analysis. V-gene and J-gene trimming of TCR beta chains was associated with a missense DCLRE1C variant in a later genetic analysis, and the association was replicated in an independent cohort. While some public TCRs were present in many individuals, most TCR sequences turned up only very rarely across donors. Some IMGT-functional V segments, including TRBV6-2 and TRBV6-3, could not be told apart with the 87-base-pair reads, so those segments were excluded. In both the original and validation cohorts, the classifier was reported to diagnose cytomegalovirus status with high specificity and sensitivity. Linkage disequilibrium might explain the correlated functional status among segregating V segments, but an unknown experimental factor could not be ruled out. According to a later genetic analysis, donors in an Asian-associated ancestry cluster had fewer N-insertions in productive TCRs than the approximately 630-donor mean. A further reported finding was that TCR beta sequences accurately predicted the HLA-A and HLA-B alleles for most subjects in the first cohort. In a later analysis, most CMV-associated TCR beta chains were found to appear HLA-restricted, with HLA associations seemingly driven largely by CMV exposure. Roughly uniform sequencing depth across donors was assumed in presence/absence analyses, although this assumption may not hold. The cohort was sequenced for TCR beta chains only, and without alpha or paired-chain data the features that could be detected were limited. Three of the identified cytomegalovirus-associated TCR beta chains were confirmed in vitro to be specific for cytomegalovirus antigens. Specific HLA alleles were associated with roughly 16,000 TCR beta sequences at a false discovery rate of 0.05 in a later analysis. When HLA alleles, especially DR and DQ, strongly co-occurred, TCR associations were difficult to assign to individual alleles. Some 16 rarely observed V segments, including chromosome 9 orphons, were excluded from the earlier analysis of about 600 of the donors because counts were too low. In a later analysis, TCR association rates were found to vary across HLA loci, with the most associated TCRs seen for DRB1 alleles and the fewest for HLA-C alleles. In a later analysis, HLA-associated TCR beta chains showed more clonal expansion and lower generation probabilities than non-associated chains that were equally common. Immune exposure information for the cohort was limited to CMV serostatus. Because HLA typing was missing for some donors at each locus, association tests included only the typed subset. A group of highly shared sequence variants was considered likely to be a technical artifact of the sequencing pipeline.

This receptor was identified in a human donor in good health. The sample comprised PBMCs. This receptor chain uses TRBV7-3 and TRBJ1-1; the D gene remains uncertain. The sequence in DNA is TGTGCCAGCAGCTTAACGAGGGTGGCAATGAACACTGAAGCTTTCTTT. Its protein reads: CASSLTRVAMNTEAFF.